This entry lists 27 T cell receptor beta chains sequenced from one sample in a study of low-dose radiotherapy and immunotherapy resistance in tumors. Time point specified: after trial treatment. Regarding treatment: LDRT plus nivolumab, ipilimumab, low-dose cyclophosphamide and aspirin (RACIN trial). Alpha and beta chains were covered, as first-strand cDNA relied on TRAV- and TRBV-specific primers. Over about 19 PCR cycles, TCRs were amplified from a constant-region primer and V-primer adapter. TCRdb ran MiXCR on the reads and lists one entry per CDR3 protein. The sample consists of under 95,000 distinct CDR3 sequences, around 17% of them appearing once. The sample in question was PBMCs, obtained after low-dose radiotherapy plus immunotherapy. The receptors shown here come from a male donor with prostate cancer.

V gene TRBV10-3 combines with J gene TRBJ1-3, with unresolved D. Germline V gives CDR1 ENHRY, CDR2 SYGVKD. The CDR3 covers 15 residues. Trimming removed 3 bases from V and 2 bases from J, with 11 bases in between. The CDR3 reads CAISEGSRAGNTIYF. As DNA, the CDR3 is TGTGCCATCAGTGAAGGGTCCAGAGCTGGAAACACCATATATTTT.

This clonotype was detected many times. A junction boundary mismatches the germline segment, possibly from a read error. The chain is built from TRBV27 and TRBJ2-7; tentatively, D is TRBD2 (7 bases). The CDR3 contains 16 residues. CDR1 is MNHEY and CDR2 is SMNVEV in the germline V gene (reference sequence). This CDR3 reads CATSRSGVGGGYEQYF. The CDR3 DNA sequence: TGTGCCACCAGTCGCTCTGGGGTAGGGGGGGGCTACGAGCAGTACTTC.

Many counts were recorded for this clonotype. The rearrangement joins TRBV4-1 to TRBJ2-1, with 8 bases matching TRBD2. The CDR3 loop spans 13 amino acids. Germline CDR1 and CDR2: MGHRA and YSYEKL. Unmatched junction bases numbered 6, after V lost 0 bases and J lost 14 bases. CDR3 region: CASSQDPVAGKFF. The CDR3, as DNA: TGCGCCAGCAGCCAAGATCCGGTAGCGGGGAAGTTCTTC.

Only a few counts were recorded for this clonotype. V usage is TRBV27 and J usage is TRBJ2-7; TRBD2 matches 14 bases. The germline V gene has CDR1 MNHEY and CDR2 SMNVEV (reference sequence). This CDR3 region has 16 residues. V gave up 5 bases and J gave up 3 bases; unmatched junction bases: 6. The CDR3 sequence: CASSPGLAGGLYEQYF. The CDR3 DNA reads TGTGCCAGCAGTCCCGGACTAGCGGGAGGCCTCTACGAGCAGTACTTC.

This clonotype was detected only a few times. The genes are TRBV10-3 and TRBJ2-7; tentatively, D is TRBD1 or TRBD2 (6 bases each). Trimming took off 6 bases at V and 1 base at J, with 16 bases between the two ends. Germline V gene lookup returns CDR1 ENHRY and CDR2 SYGVKD. The CDR3 length is 15 residues. The CDR3 DNA reads TGTGCCATCAGGGGCGAGGGGGGTAGATCCTACGAGCAGTACTTC. Its translation is CAIRGEGGRSYEQYF.

This clonotype occurred many times. The J gene is TRBJ2-7, the V gene TRBV12-3 or TRBV12-4; D gene ambiguous. This CDR3 is 14 amino acids long. V was shortened by 6 bases and J by 0 bases, with 12 bases between the two germline ends. The CDR3 region has the DNA TGTGCCAGCAGACGGGCGTTAAGCTCCTACGAGCAGTACTTC. Encoded protein: CASRRALSSYEQYF.

This clonotype was counted many times. This chain connects TRBV27 to TRBJ2-7; 7 bases match TRBD1. Unmatched junction bases numbered 7, after V lost 11 bases and J lost 0 bases. The germline V gene encodes CDR1 MNHEY and CDR2 SMNVEV (reference sequence). The CDR3 covers 13 residues. The CDR3: CAGRRTGSYEQYF. DNA for the CDR3: TGTGCCGGTCGCCGGACAGGCTCCTACGAGCAGTACTTC.

This chain joins TRBV3-1 and TRBJ1-2, with D uncertain. Germline CDR1 LGHDT, CDR2 YNNKEL (reference sequence). The V and J ends lost 7 bases and 6 bases respectively, with 12 bases between them. The CDR3 length is 12 residues. The chain's CDR3 is CASTTSGNGYTF. The CDR3 bases are TGTGCCAGCACCACCTCGGGGAATGGCTACACCTTC.

In this sample, this clonotype turned up many times. V usage is TRBV30 and J usage is TRBJ2-3; D gene ambiguous. Trimming removed 2 bases from V and 4 bases from J, with 4 bases in between. The CDR3 runs 11 residues. Germline V gene sequence: CDR1 GTSNPN, CDR2 SVGIG (reference sequence). Here the CDR3 DNA reads TGTGCCTGGAGTCGCGCAGATACGCAGTATTTT. Amino acids: CAWSRADTQYF. Full variable domain (outside the CDR3, taken from reference TRBV30 and TRBJ2-3): SQTIHQWPATLVQPVGSPLSLECTVEGTSNPNLYWYRQAAGRGLQLLFYSVGIGQISSEVPQNLSASRPQDRQFILSSKKLLLSDSGFYLCAWSRADTQYFGPGTRLTVL.

This clonotype was counted at least ten times. This sequence joins TRBV6-2 or TRBV6-3 and TRBJ2-3; 8 bases line up with TRBD2. This CDR3 comprises 18 residues. The germline CDR1 and CDR2 sequences are MNHEY and SVGEGT. The V and J ends lost 1 base and 2 bases, in that order; junction bases with no gene match: 11. The CDR3 reads CASSYLAVAGSPTDTQYF. The CDR3 DNA is TGTGCCAGCAGTTACTTGGCTGTAGCGGGGTCCCCCACAGATACGCAGTATTTT.

This clonotype came up many times. The CDR3 protein is CASSARLTPGRRADTQYF. In DNA, the CDR3 is TGTGCCAGTAGTGCCCGCCTAACACCGGGGCGTCGGGCAGATACGCAGTATTTT. The V and J genes are TRBV19 and TRBJ2-3; D may match TRBD1 or TRBD2 (5 bases each). The V gene lost 5 bases and the J gene lost 4 bases, with 25 bases spanning the gap. The CDR3 spans 18 residues. Germline V CDR1 and CDR2: LNHDA, SQIVND (reference sequence).

For this clonotype: The junction differs from germline at one of its ends, possibly a read error. This chain connects TRBV28 to TRBJ2-1; TRBD2 matches 11 bases. This CDR3 is built from 13 residues. The germline V gene has CDR1 MDHEN and CDR2 SYDVKM. The CDR3 DNA reads as TGTGTCAGCCTAGCGGGAGGCTACAATGAGCAGTTCTTC. It specifies CVSLAGGYNEQFF.

This clonotype was detected many times. The rearrangement uses TRBV20-1 and TRBJ1-2, with no clear D. Trimming took 5 bases from V and 8 from J, leaving 18 bases between them. There are 13 residues in the CDR3. CDR1 and CDR2 (germline): DFQATT, SNEGSKA (reference sequence). CDR3 in amino acids: CSAGPEGRSGYTF. The CDR3 DNA follows: TGCAGTGCTGGTCCGGAAGGCCGGTCGGGCTACACCTTC.

There are many counts of this clonotype. J is TRBJ2-5 and V is TRBV12-3 or TRBV12-4; possible D gene TRBD2, 6 bases. The germline V and J ends were trimmed by 0 bases and 2 bases, with 10 bases remaining between them. The CDR3 covers 15 residues. DNA for the CDR3: TGTGCCAGCAGTTTAGCGGGAGGCCTACAAGAGACCCAGTACTTC. As protein: CASSLAGGLQETQYF.

This clonotype was seen ten or more times. V usage is TRBV15 and J usage is TRBJ2-3; 9 bases are shared with TRBD2. The V gene's germline CDR1 is LNHNV and CDR2 YYDKDF (reference sequence). With V trimmed by 8 bases and J by 6 bases, 9 bases remained unmatched. This CDR3 spans 14 amino acids. CDR3: CATAGGGQADTQYF. The CDR3 coding sequence is TGTGCCACCGCGGGGGGGGGGCAGGCGGATACGCAGTATTTT.

This clonotype occurred many times. The chain is built from TRBV5-1 and TRBJ2-3; TRBD2 agrees at 8 bases. CDR1 is SGHRS and CDR2 is YFSETQ in the germline V gene. V shed 6 bases and J 6 bases; nucleotides not matched to a gene: 12. The CDR3 extends over 15 amino acids. The CDR3 loop reads CASKSSGSLGDTQYF. In DNA form, the CDR3 reads TGCGCCAGCAAATCAAGCGGGAGTCTCGGGGATACGCAGTATTTT.

This clonotype showed up many times. CDR3 protein: CASSSDYEQYF. The CDR3 bases are TGTGCCAGCAGCTCCGACTACGAGCAGTACTTC. The chain carries TRBV7-2 and TRBJ2-7; D unresolved. The germline V gene has CDR1 SGHTA and CDR2 FQGNSA. This CDR3 has 11 amino acids. V was shortened by 4 bases and J by 3 bases, with 4 bases between the two germline ends.

This clonotype occurred many times. This chain connects TRBV7-2 to TRBJ2-1; 9 bases fit TRBD2. CDR1 SGHTA and CDR2 FQGNSA come from the germline V gene. This CDR3 spans 14 amino acids. V dropped 5 bases and J dropped 14; count of bases not matched to a gene: 13. In DNA, the CDR3 is TGTGCCAGCAGCCCGGGACTAGCCATCAGTCGGGAGTTCTTC. Its protein product is CASSPGLAISREFF.

The rearrangement joins TRBV19 to TRBJ2-7; D not certain. The germline V gene has CDR1 LNHDA and CDR2 SQIVND (reference sequence). This CDR3 has 13 residues. Trimming stripped 8 bases from V and 3 bases from J, with 14 bases between. CDR3 sequence (DNA): TGTGCCAGTGCCAACCTACCGCTCTACGAGCAGTACTTC. This codes for CASANLPLYEQYF.

This clonotype was counted many times. This sequence joins TRBV4-3 and TRBJ1-1, with 8 nucleotides matching TRBD1. V was pared by 5 bases and J by 5 bases, with 1 base of the junction left unmatched. Germline V gene lookup returns CDR1 LGHNA and CDR2 YSLEER. CDR3 length: 12 residues. CDR3 in amino acids: CASSDRGTEAFF. The CDR3 DNA reads TGCGCCAGCAGCGACAGGGGAACTGAAGCTTTCTTT.

This clonotype came up many times. The V gene is TRBV11-1, the J gene TRBJ2-5; 8 nucleotides line up with TRBD2. V lost 3 bases, J lost 4 bases, and 7 bases stayed unmatched. This CDR3 comprises 15 residues. Germline V gives CDR1 SGHAT, CDR2 FQDESV (reference sequence). CDR3 DNA: TGTGCCAGCAGCTTCTCGGCGGGAGGCTCAGAGACCCAGTACTTC. Translation gives CASSFSAGGSETQYF.

This clonotype was seen ten or more times. V and J are TRBV10-2 and TRBJ1-1, with D uncertain. From germline, CDR1 is WSHSY and CDR2 SAAADI. This CDR3 is built from 12 residues. V lost 3 bases, J lost 6 bases, and 8 bases lay in between. Here the CDR3 DNA reads TGCGCCAGCAGTGACGGGGTCGCTGAAGCTTTCTTT. This codes for CASSDGVAEAFF.

In its sample, this clonotype was seen many times. The V gene is TRBV29-1, the J gene TRBJ2-5; 7 bases agree with TRBD2. This CDR3 has 15 amino acids. Germline V gene lookup returns CDR1 SQVTM and CDR2 ANQGSEA. J gave up 4 bases and V 8 bases, and 16 bases lay outside the gene matches. CDR3 in amino acids: CSILAGLQERETQYF. The CDR3 DNA follows: TGCAGCATATTAGCGGGCCTGCAGGAACGAGAGACCCAGTACTTC.

There are many counts of this clonotype. The chain uses TRBV7-2 and TRBJ1-5; 9 bases fit TRBD1. The V gene's germline CDR1 is SGHTA and CDR2 FQGNSA. Unmatched junction bases numbered 11, after V lost 3 bases and J lost 2 bases. CDR3 length: 18 amino acids. CDR3 protein: CASSFTGGAVLGNQPQHF. Here the CDR3 DNA reads TGTGCCAGCAGCTTTACAGGGGGCGCGGTTCTCGGCAATCAGCCCCAGCATTTT.

J is TRBJ2-1 and V is TRBV5-1, with 10 bases matching TRBD2. V trimming: 4 bases; J trimming: 12 bases; junction bases outside the gene matches: 10. Germline lookup yields CDR1 SGHRS and CDR2 YFSETQ. The CDR3 is made up of 14 amino acids. CDR3 coding DNA: TGCGCCAGCAGCCCAATAGCGGGAGGCCCTCGGCAGTTCTTC. It is translated as CASSPIAGGPRQFF. Supplemented by reference TRBV5-1 and TRBJ2-1, the full variable domain reads KAGVTQTPRYLIKTRGQQVTLSCSPISGHRSVSWYQQTPGQGLQFLFEYFSETQRNKGNFPGRFSGRQFSNSRSEMNVSTLELGDSALYLCASSPIAGGPRQFFGPGTRLTVL.

This clonotype was seen only a few times. The DNA is omitted, as the CDR3 cannot be located on it reliably, and the CDR3 follows TCRdb's listing. The V and J genes are TRBV4-2 and TRBJ2-2; whether TRBD2, the table's D call, matches the DNA was not checked. Germline V gene data show CDR1 as LGHNA and CDR2 as YNFKEQ. Ends included, the CDR3 has 19 residues. CDR3 amino acids: CASSLSGGEGFSTGELFFF.

There are many counts of this clonotype. The genes are TRBV28 and TRBJ1-6; 8 positions agree with TRBD1. The germline V gene has CDR1 MDHEN and CDR2 SYDVKM. Losses at the gene ends were 4 bases for V and 0 bases for J; bases not matched to a gene: 8. The CDR3 totals 18 residues. This chain's CDR3 is CASSWGQAYSSYNSPLHF. For the CDR3, the DNA is TGTGCCAGCAGTTGGGGACAGGCGTACAGCTCCTATAATTCACCCCTCCACTTT.